This T cell receptor (beta chain) was recorded in a study of CD8 T cells in ankylosing spondylitis. Study-level findings and limits: CD8+ cells made up the disease-linked clones, which were relatively rare in peripheral blood. Researchers reportedly found disease-linked clones significantly enriched in matched ankylosing spondylitis synovial fluid.

Making use of molecular barcodes, quantitative 5'-RACE generated TCR beta libraries. TCRdb itself ran the 5' RACE reads through MiXCR, one entry per CDR3 protein. The sample contains roughly 260,000 distinct CDR3 sequences, 20% of which appear only once. Trimming took off 4 bases at V and 2 bases at J, with 12 bases between the two ends. CDR1 is SGHRS and CDR2 is YFSETQ in the germline V gene. The CDR3 loop spans 15 amino acids. This clonotype was detected a few times. No antigen is known for it. The sequence was collected from a male donor with ankylosing spondylitis or in good health (not recorded which). The specimen was blood, either unsorted or a sorted T cell fraction (not recorded which). The chain couples TRBV5-1 to TRBJ1-4; possible D gene TRBD1, 6 bases. The CDR3 DNA is TGCGCCAGCAGCAGACAAACAGGGACTAATGAAAAACTGTTTTTT. Translated, it gives CASSRQTGTNEKLFF.